One and the same sample provided the 21 T cell receptor beta chains below, sequenced in a study of monozygotic twins with inflammatory bowel disease (dated by TCRdb to the late 2010s). Libraries were built with 5' RACE. Instrument used: Illumina HiSeq 2500. TCRdb reprocessed the reads, and each CDR3 protein sequence is entered once, without DNA. This sample's table contains about 380,000 distinct CDR3 sequences. Clones ranked in the top ten supply roughly 2.6% of the sample. What was sequenced was blood. The receptors come from a human donor with ulcerative colitis or Crohn's disease, or a healthy co-twin of an affected twin (not recorded which).

This chain connects TRBV5-1 to TRBJ2-3; TCRdb gives TRBD2 as the D gene, but with no DNA this cannot be confirmed. The CDR3 has 16 amino acids. The V gene's germline CDR1 is SGHRS and CDR2 YFSETQ. The CDR3: CASSSWTNSFTDTQYF. The entire variable domain, with the rest obtained from reference TRBV5-1 and TRBJ2-3, is as follows: KAGVTQTPRYLIKTRGQQVTLSCSPISGHRSVSWYQQTPGQGLQFLFEYFSETQRNKGNFPGRFSGRQFSNSRSEMNVSTLELGDSALYLCASSSWTNSFTDTQYFGPGTRLTVL.

V gene TRBV4-3 combines with J gene TRBJ1-2; no DNA is available, so the TRBD1 call from TCRdb remains unchecked. Germline loops: CDR1 LGHNA, CDR2 YSLEER. This CDR3 is 13 amino acids long. The CDR3 here is CASSQDRTDGYTF.

This chain connects TRBV6-2 or TRBV6-3 to TRBJ2-1; TCRdb gives TRBD1 as the D gene, but with no DNA this cannot be confirmed. The germline V gene encodes CDR1 MNHEY and CDR2 SVGEGT. The CDR3 totals 14 residues. The CDR3 reads CASSSGTGNHEQFF.

The chain couples TRBV6-2 or TRBV6-3 to TRBJ2-7. This CDR3 has 13 residues. Germline values: CDR1 MNHEY, CDR2 SVGEGT. The CDR3 sequence is CASSYGMPYEQYF.

J is TRBJ2-3 and V is TRBV7-2; TCRdb's D gene call, TRBD2, goes unchecked for lack of DNA. Germline assignment: CDR1 SGHTA and CDR2 FQGNSA. CDR3 length: 16 amino acids. CDR3: CASSSLWKGDTDTQYF. Using reference TRBV7-2 and TRBJ2-3 for the parts outside the CDR3, the full variable domain is GAGVSQSPSNKVTEKGKDVELRCDPISGHTALYWYRQSLGQGLEFLIYFQGNSAPDKSGLPSDRFSAERTGGSVSTLTIQRTQQEDSAVYLCASSSLWKGDTDTQYFGPGTRLTVL.

The chain joins TRBV18 to TRBJ1-5. The CDR3 has 13 residues. Germline CDR1 reads KGHSH; CDR2 reads LQKENI. This CDR3 is CASSPFANQPQHF.

The chain links TRBV7-3 to TRBJ2-7; TCRdb calls TRBD1, which cannot be checked without DNA. Per the germline V gene, CDR1 is SGHTA and CDR2 is FQGTGA. This CDR3 is built from 17 residues. The CDR3 region is CASSLLSPTGGSYEQYF.

The chain joins TRBV10-3 to TRBJ2-3. CDR1 is ENHRY and CDR2 is SYGVKD in the germline V gene. This CDR3 has 14 residues. Here the CDR3 reads CAISENQYTDTQYF.

The rearrangement uses TRBV5-1 and TRBJ2-2; TCRdb selects TRBD1, and the lack of DNA leaves this call unchecked. Germline lookup yields CDR1 SGHRS and CDR2 YFSETQ. This CDR3 is 16 amino acids long. The chain's CDR3 is CASSLALQGANGELFF. The full variable domain, with the rest looked up from reference TRBV5-1 and TRBJ2-2, is KAGVTQTPRYLIKTRGQQVTLSCSPISGHRSVSWYQQTPGQGLQFLFEYFSETQRNKGNFPGRFSGRQFSNSRSEMNVSTLELGDSALYLCASSLALQGANGELFFGEGSRLTVL.

CDR3 amino acids: CASSSGLAGGPDRETQYF. The J gene is TRBJ2-5, the V gene TRBV2; checking the TCRdb D call of TRBD2 is not possible without DNA. Germline V gene data show CDR1 as SNHLY and CDR2 as FYNNEI. The length of the CDR3 is 18 residues.

This rearrangement joins TRBV18 to TRBJ2-3; TCRdb's assignment of TRBD1 cannot be checked, as there is no DNA. Germline V gene sequence: CDR1 KGHSH, CDR2 LQKENI. CDR3 length: 15 residues. CDR3 sequence reads: CASSPSIGTRDTQYF.

J is TRBJ1-1 and V is TRBV20-1; TCRdb calls TRBD1, which cannot be checked without DNA. Germline CDR1 DFQATT, CDR2 SNEGSKA (reference sequence). The CDR3 is 13 residues long. Here the CDR3 reads CSARQGETTEAFF.

This chain joins TRBV4-2 and TRBJ2-7; TCRdb proposes TRBD1, but this gene call is untestable without DNA. The CDR3 consists of 13 residues. CDR1 is LGHNA, CDR2 YNFKEQ, per germline. The CDR3: CASSRGELNEQYF.

The rearrangement links TRBV14 to TRBJ1-3. The CDR3 is 14 residues long. Germline V gene sequence: CDR1 SGHDN, CDR2 FVKESK. The CDR3 is CASSPQVFGNTIYF.

V and J are TRBV6-1 and TRBJ2-7. The CDR3 spans 15 residues. The germline CDR1 and CDR2 sequences are MNHNS and SASEGT. CDR3 residues: CASNPITSVAYEQYF.

The V and J genes are TRBV20-1 and TRBJ2-7; the TCRdb call, TRBD1, lacks DNA for checking. The CDR3 covers 14 residues. Germline values: CDR1 DFQATT, CDR2 SNEGSKA (reference sequence). The chain's CDR3 is CSARWRGRPYEQYF.

This chain links TRBV3-1 with TRBJ2-3; TCRdb indicates TRBD1, and absent DNA this call remains unverified. Germline CDR1 LGHDT, CDR2 YNNKEL (reference sequence). This CDR3 spans 15 amino acids. CDR3 residues: CASSQESAGQGTQYF.

The V gene is TRBV18, the J gene TRBJ2-5; the D call from TCRdb, TRBD2, cannot be confirmed without DNA. Germline V lookup: CDR1 KGHSH, CDR2 LQKENI. This CDR3 is 14 amino acids long. CDR3: CASSRLSVQETQYF.

The V and J genes are TRBV27 and TRBJ1-1. Germline CDR1 and CDR2: MNHEY and SMNVEV (reference sequence). The CDR3 consists of 13 residues. The CDR3 loop reads CASSQKVYTEAFF.

The V call is TRBV29-1, the J call TRBJ1-5; TCRdb lists TRBD1, though no DNA is available to test this call. Germline values: CDR1 SQVTM, CDR2 ANQGSEA. This CDR3 comprises 14 residues. CDR3 residues: CSVYPGLSNQPQHF.

The rearrangement links TRBV3-1 to TRBJ2-5; TCRdb names TRBD2, which stays unverified in the absence of DNA. The CDR3 covers 13 residues. Germline loops: CDR1 LGHDT, CDR2 YNNKEL (reference sequence). CDR3 in amino acids: CASSQVAEETQYF.